Listed here is a single T cell receptor (beta chain). The V and J ends lost 2 bases and 3 bases respectively, with 11 bases between them. The CDR3 totals 14 residues. With template switching, a universal primer site was added, and the cDNA carried unique molecular identifiers. TCRdb called the 5' RACE reads again in MiXCR, with one record for every CDR3 protein. Found here are roughly 720,000 distinct CDR3 sequences, about 18% of them singletons; the top ten hold under 15%. This entry belongs to a study of identical twins. This sample also belongs to another study, concerning T cells expressing NK-cell markers.

The J gene is TRBJ2-7, the V gene TRBV12-3 or TRBV12-4; a possible D gene is TRBD2 (5 bases). The clonotype was recovered from a woman aged 18 to 35 in good health. Sequencing was performed on PBMCs. CDR3 nucleotide sequence: TGTGCCAGCAGTTTATCCGGGGTGTTCTACGAGCAGTACTTC. Translating gives CASSLSGVFYEQYF.